One TCR beta chain is described in this entry. These data are taken from a study of blood T cell repertoires in COVID-19. Study details: The study drew acute and convalescent COVID-19 samples from the United States, Italy and Spain.

The germline V gene encodes CDR1 SGHTS and CDR2 YDEGEE. This CDR3 contains 15 residues. The V segment lost 4 bases and the J segment 5 bases; nucleotides outside the gene matches: 5. Per the authors' pipeline: Scientists estimated how many nucleated cells there were by amplifying reference gene primers. TCRdb's table, derived via immunoSEQ multiplex PCR, lists solely in-frame clones and lacks some. The DNA gave D and trimming, while V, J and clone size come from that table. The repertoire includes roughly 100,000 clones, around nine tenths of them detected once, and 1.5% to 2.5% sits in the top ten. The receptor's source is a woman aged 45-59 years with COVID-19, enrolled during active disease. Sequencing was performed on peripheral blood. The V and J genes are TRBV5-8 and TRBJ1-6; TRBD1 aligns across 8 bases. This CDR3 reads CASSNRDRHNSPLHF. The CDR3 coding sequence is TGTGCCAGCAGCAACCGGGACAGGCATAATTCACCCCTCCACTTT. Full variable domain (missing parts from reference TRBV5-8 and TRBJ1-6): EAGVTQSPTHLIKTRGQQATLRCSPISGHTSVYWYQQALGLGLQFLLWYDEGEERNRGNFPPRFSGRQFPNYSSELNVNALELEDSALYLCASSNRDRHNSPLHFGNGTRLTVT.